A selection of T cell receptor beta chains follows, all from one sample in a study of CD8+ T cells in alopecia areata. Clones were sequenced by immunoSEQ multiplex PCR, and TCRdb holds only the in-frame ones, with some missing. The table has some 200,000 clones, 59% seen once. The sample here was CD4+ T cells sorted from blood, taken at week 0. Receptor source: a human donor with alopecia areata. Each CDR3 is given with its conserved first and last residue. The D gene is left open where the match is weak. Not every row has a clone size; where given, it reads once, few, many or a size class.

DNA	CDR3	D	size	V	J
TGTGCCATCAGGAGTGCCGGTGGCTACACCTTC	CAIRSAGGYTF	NA	few	TRBV10-3	TRBJ1-2
TGTGCCAGCAGCGTAGAAGGGGGTACAGGGTGGTCCTACGAGCAGTACTTC	CASSVEGGTGWSYEQYF	NA	NA	TRBV9	TRBJ2-7
TGTGCCAGCAGCTCTGGGACAGGGAGCGATGGCTACACCTTC	CASSSGTGSDGYTF	TRBD1	NA	TRBV7-3	TRBJ1-2
TGTGCCAGTAACTTCCTAGGTAAAGTTCCGATCAGTGGCAATCAGCCCCAGCATTTT	CASNFLGKVPISGNQPQHF	NA	NA	TRBV19	TRBJ1-5
TGTGCCAGCAGTTTGGGAGCGGGTATTGATTCACCCCTCCACTTT	CASSLGAGIDSPLHF	NA	few	TRBV27	TRBJ1-6
TGCGCCAGCAGTGAACCAGGGACCCAGTACTTC	CASSEPGTQYF	NA	NA	TRBV5-1	TRBJ2-5
TGCAGCGTCGCGGGACATGCGAATCAGCCCCAGCATTTT	CSVAGHANQPQHF	NA	NA	TRBV29-1	TRBJ1-5
TGTGCCAGCAGTCGCCCGGGGTACCCGAACACTGAAGCTTTCTTT	CASSRPGYPNTEAFF	NA	few	TRBV4-2	TRBJ1-1
TGTGCCAGCAGCCAAGAAGGATCCTCATCTGGGGCCAACGTCCTGACTTTC	CASSQEGSSSGANVLTF	NA	few	TRBV4-2	TRBJ2-6
TGTGCCAGCAGCCGCGGGCTTACAGGGGGGACCCAGTACTTC	CASSRGLTGGTQYF	TRBD1	NA	TRBV6-5	TRBJ2-5
TGTGCCAGCAGCGTAGCCGCGGATTCCTACGAGCAGTACTTC	CASSVAADSYEQYF	NA	NA	TRBV9	TRBJ2-7
TGTGCCAGCAGTCGGGACAGCCAGAGCACTGAAGCTTTCTTT	CASSRDSQSTEAFF	TRBD1	few	TRBV2	TRBJ1-1
TGCGCCAGCAGCTCTGGGAAAGAGACCCAGTACTTC	CASSSGKETQYF	NA	NA	TRBV5-1	TRBJ2-5
TGTGCCACCGGGAGCGGTAATAATTCACCCCTCCACTTT	CATGSGNNSPLHF	NA	NA	TRBV6-5	TRBJ1-6
TGCAGCGTGGACCGGGACAGATTCTACAATGAGCAGTTCTTC	CSVDRDRFYNEQFF	TRBD1	few	TRBV29-1	TRBJ2-1
TGTGCCAGCAGGGTACGGGACAGGGTCATTGGGAATGAGCAGTTCTTC	CASRVRDRVIGNEQFF	TRBD1	once	TRBV2	TRBJ2-1
TGTGCCTGGAGCGGGACGACTTATAATTCACCCCTCCACTTT	CAWSGTTYNSPLHF	NA	NA	TRBV30	TRBJ1-6
TGCAGCGCGGGCGGAGGGGTCGGGATCGGGGGCTACACCTTC	CSAGGGVGIGGYTF	NA	NA	TRBV29-1	TRBJ1-2
TGCAGCGTTGAAGAGGGTAGCGACTCCTACAATGAGCAGTTCTTC	CSVEEGSDSYNEQFF	NA	NA	TRBV29-1	TRBJ2-1
TGCGCCAGCAGCCCCCGCAGGGGGGGCTACGAGCAGTACTTC	CASSPRRGGYEQYF	NA	NA	TRBV4-1	TRBJ2-7
TGTGCCAGCAGCCCGACAGGGAGCTACTCTGGGGCCAACGTCCTGACTTTC	CASSPTGSYSGANVLTF	TRBD1	NA	TRBV7-9	TRBJ2-6
TGTGCCAGCAGTTACTCCTGGGATCCCTCCTACAATGAGCAGTTCTTC	CASSYSWDPSYNEQFF	NA	once	TRBV6-5	TRBJ2-1
TGTGCCAGCAGCTTTGACAGGGTGGTATTGACTGAAGCTTTCTTT	CASSFDRVVLTEAFF	TRBD1	NA	TRBV7-9	TRBJ1-1
TGCAGTGCTGGTAACACCGGGGAGCTGTTTTTT	CSAGNTGELFF	NA	NA	TRBV20-1	TRBJ2-2
TGTGCCTGCAGGACTAGCGGGGCCATCACAGATACGCAGTATTTT	CACRTSGAITDTQYF	TRBD2	NA	TRBV30	TRBJ2-3
TGCGCCAGCAGCTCACATAGCGGGGGGGCCACAGATACGCAGTATTTT	CASSSHSGGATDTQYF	TRBD2	NA	TRBV5-1	TRBJ2-3
TGCGCCAGCAGCCTAAGTGGGTACGAGCAGTACTTC	CASSLSGYEQYF	NA	NA	TRBV5-1	TRBJ2-7
TGCAGCGTGGCGACAGGGGGCTACAATGAGCAGTTCTTC	CSVATGGYNEQFF	TRBD1	NA	TRBV29-1	TRBJ2-1
TGCGCCAGCAGCGCAGGGGGGGTCACCCCCACAGATACGCAGTATTTT	CASSAGGVTPTDTQYF	NA	NA	TRBV5-1	TRBJ2-3
TGTGCCAGCAGCTTGGCGGGGAACAATGAGCAGTTCTTC	CASSLAGNNEQFF	NA	once	TRBV5-4	TRBJ2-1
TGTGCCTGGAGTACCTTGAGGCAAACAGGGGGCTCTCTCGAGCAGTACTTC	CAWSTLRQTGGSLEQYF	TRBD1	NA	TRBV30	TRBJ2-7
TGTGCCTGCGACACTTGTGGCTACACCTTC	CACDTCGYTF	NA	once	TRBV30	TRBJ1-2
TGTGCCATCAGTGGGGGCGAGAATTCACCCCTCCACTTT	CAISGGENSPLHF	NA	NA	TRBV10-3	TRBJ1-6
TGTGCCTGGAAGACAGGACCCTACGAGCAGTACTTC	CAWKTGPYEQYF	NA	NA	TRBV30	TRBJ2-7
TGCGCCAGCAGCTCGGGACGGTACAATGAGCAGTTCTTC	CASSSGRYNEQFF	NA	many	TRBV5-1	TRBJ2-1
TGTGCCTGGAGTCGAAGGGCGTATGGCTACACCTTC	CAWSRRAYGYTF	NA	few	TRBV30	TRBJ1-2
TGTGCCATCAGGACAGGTGGGGGCGCCTTCTCTGGGGCCAACGTCCTGACTTTC	CAIRTGGGAFSGANVLTF	NA	NA	TRBV10-3	TRBJ2-6
TGTGCCAGCAGCCACGGACAGATCTATGGCTACACCTTC	CASSHGQIYGYTF	NA	many	TRBV6-6	TRBJ1-2
TGTGCCAGCAGCGTACGGCTGGAGGCCGGGGAGCTGTTTTTT	CASSVRLEAGELFF	NA	NA	TRBV9	TRBJ2-2
TGCGCCAGCAGCTTGGCCGGGGACTATGGCTACACCTTC	CASSLAGDYGYTF	NA	NA	TRBV5-1	TRBJ1-2
TGTGCCAGCAGACGGACCCTCATGGGTGGCTACACCTTC	CASRRTLMGGYTF	NA	NA	TRBV2	TRBJ1-2